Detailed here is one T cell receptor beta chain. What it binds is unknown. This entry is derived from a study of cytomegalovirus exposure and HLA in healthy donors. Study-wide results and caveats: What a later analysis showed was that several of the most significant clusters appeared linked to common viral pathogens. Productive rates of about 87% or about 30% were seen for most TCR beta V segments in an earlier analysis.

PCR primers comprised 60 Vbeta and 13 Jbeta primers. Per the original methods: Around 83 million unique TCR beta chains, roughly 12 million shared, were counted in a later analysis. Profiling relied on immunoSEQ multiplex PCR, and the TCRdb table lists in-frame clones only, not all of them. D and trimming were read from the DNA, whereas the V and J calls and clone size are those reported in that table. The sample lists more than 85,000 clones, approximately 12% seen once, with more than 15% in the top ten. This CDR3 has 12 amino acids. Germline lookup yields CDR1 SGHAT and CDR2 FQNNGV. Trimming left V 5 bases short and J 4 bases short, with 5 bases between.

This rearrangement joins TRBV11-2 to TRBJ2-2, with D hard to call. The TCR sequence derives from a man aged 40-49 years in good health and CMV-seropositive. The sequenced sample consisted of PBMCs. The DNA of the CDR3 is TGTGCCAGCAGCCCCTTCACCGGGGAGCTGTTTTTT. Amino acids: CASSPFTGELFF.